The subject of this entry is one T cell receptor (beta chain). The data belong to a study of human T cells and chemical hapten exposure. What the library attached to individual cDNA molecules were unique molecular identifiers. TCRdb itself ran the reads through MiXCR, one entry per CDR3 protein. The sample has more than 100,000 distinct CDR3 sequences, over 6.5% seen once; the top ten hold roughly 1.3%. Unseparated into fractions, whole blood served as the source from which total RNA was extracted. V lost 6 bases and J 4 bases, leaving 13 bases between the germline ends. The CDR3 spans 15 residues. The rearrangement links TRBV12-3 or TRBV12-4 to TRBJ2-6; TRBD2 might be the D (6 bases). This TCR was recovered from a human donor in good health. Some clones in this sample may be carry-over from other donors' samples. The sample consisted of whole blood. In DNA, the CDR3 is TGTGCCAGCAGAGAACGGGGGTCCGGGGCCAACGTCCTGACTTTC. Translating it yields CASRERGSGANVLTF.